This T cell receptor (beta chain) was identified in a study of graft-versus-host responses after intestinal transplantation. The overall study: Recipients uniformly received anti-thymocyte globulin induction, followed by tacrolimus and steroids for two to four years.

Study-level points and caveats: Subjects displaying graft-donor T cell macrochimerism possessed elevated graft-versus-host to host-versus-graft clonal ratios inside allografts.

TCRdb keeps only in-frame clones here, not all; method: immunoSEQ multiplex PCR. The sample has around 2,500 clones, approximately 92% seen once; the top ten hold about 1.5%. Per germline, CDR1 SGHNT and CDR2 YYREEE (reference sequence). V gave up 0 bases and J gave up 1 base, with 10 bases separating them. CDR3 length: 16 amino acids. Concerning this clone: Its antigen is not identified.

This TCR came from a human patient who received an intestinal transplant, so some T cells may come from the graft donor. The chain couples TRBV5-4 to TRBJ2-2; D may be TRBD1 (6 bases). Material: PBMCs, obtained less than 20 days after intestinal transplant. The CDR3 reads CASSLGTGMNTGELFF. The CDR3 nucleotides are TGTGCCAGCAGCTTGGGTACAGGGATGAACACCGGGGAGCTGTTTTTT.